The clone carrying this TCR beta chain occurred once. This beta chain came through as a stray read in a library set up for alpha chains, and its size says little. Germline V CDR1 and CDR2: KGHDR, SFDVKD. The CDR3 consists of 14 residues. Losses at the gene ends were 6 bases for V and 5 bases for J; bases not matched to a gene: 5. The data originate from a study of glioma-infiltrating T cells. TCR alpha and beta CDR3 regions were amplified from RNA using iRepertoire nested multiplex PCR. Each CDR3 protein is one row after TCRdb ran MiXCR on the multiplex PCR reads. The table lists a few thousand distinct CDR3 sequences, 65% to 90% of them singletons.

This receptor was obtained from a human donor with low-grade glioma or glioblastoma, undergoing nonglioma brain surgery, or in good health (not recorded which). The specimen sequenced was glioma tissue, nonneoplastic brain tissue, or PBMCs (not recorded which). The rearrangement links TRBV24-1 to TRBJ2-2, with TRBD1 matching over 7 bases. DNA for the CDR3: TGTGCCACCAGTAACACAGGGGCAACCGGGGAGCTGTTTTTT. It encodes CATSNTGATGELFF.